Described below is a single T cell receptor beta chain sequence and its context. Combining a sample-barcoded 5' primer with a J-beta primer mix, a second PCR ran for 7 to 11 cycles. TCRdb ran MiXCR on the 5' RACE reads and lists one entry per CDR3 protein. The table lists 750,000 to 1,000,000 distinct CDR3 sequences, almost 30% of them singletons, with 10% to 13% in the top ten. This sample is drawn from a study of blood T cells in healthy people across ages. Trimming took 2 bases from V and 5 from J; bases not matched to a gene: 12. The CDR3 sequence is 16 residues long. CDR1 SGHVS and CDR2 FQNEAQ come from the germline V gene. These data also featured in a second study, about T cells of mothers and their children.

The V gene is TRBV7-8, the J gene TRBJ2-7, with 7 bases fitting TRBD2. Sequenced material: blood. The source of this sequence is a woman aged 40 to 50 in good health. CDR3 nucleotide sequence: TGTGCCAGCAGCTTAAGAGATGGTTTGGGGGGGGACGAGCAGTACTTC. It yields the protein CASSLRDGLGGDEQYF.